The 24 T cell receptor beta chains reported below all come from one sample, sequenced in a study of beta chain features in type 1 diabetes. As every portion of the isolated RNA was reverse transcribed, the sequencing read expressed TCRB transcripts. Here immunoSEQ multiplex PCR was the method, and the copy in TCRdb shows in-frame clones only, minus some. The repertoire holds just over 150,000 clones, with around 10% as singletons. The sample comprised central memory CD4+ T cells from blood. The origin of the receptors is a man younger than 35 in good health.

Details on this clone: This CDR3 is also generated by other DNA sequences in the sample. The chain has TRBV5-6 and TRBJ2-7; D remains unclear. Germline CDR1 reads SGHDT; CDR2 reads YYEEEE. The CDR3 length is 11 residues. The V end lost 0 bases, the J end lost 7 bases, and 5 bases lay between the germline ends. The CDR3: CASSLVGEQYF. For the CDR3, the DNA is TGTGCCAGCAGCTTGGTGGGGGAGCAGTACTTC.

This clone showed up just a few times. The chain links TRBV27 to TRBJ2-1; unclear D gene. CDR1 MNHEY and CDR2 SMNVEV come from the germline V gene (reference sequence). V lost 4 bases to trimming and J lost 1 base, with 17 bases between them. The CDR3 is 17 amino acids. CDR3 in DNA: TGTGCCAGCAGTTCACTCTTAGTGGCGGAGTCCTACAATGAGCAGTTCTTC. Its translation is CASSSLLVAESYNEQFF.

The V gene is TRBV18, the J gene TRBJ2-7; 8 nucleotides align to TRBD1. The CDR3 length is 14 residues. The ends lost 5 bases at V and 2 bases at J; junction bases unmatched: 5. Germline values: CDR1 KGHSH, CDR2 LQKENI. CDR3 amino acids: CASSSAQGAYEQYF. CDR3 sequence (DNA): TGTGCCAGCTCAAGTGCACAGGGGGCCTACGAGCAGTACTTC.

This clone occurred a few times. This chain joins TRBV7-2 and TRBJ2-7; 10 bases align to TRBD2. The germline V gene encodes CDR1 SGHTA and CDR2 FQGNSA. V was pared by 4 bases and J by 4 bases, with 7 bases of the junction left unmatched. CDR3 length: 15 residues. DNA for the CDR3: TGTGCCAGCAGCTCTCTAGCGGGAGCTGAATACGAGCAGTACTTC. Amino acids: CASSSLAGAEYEQYF.

A few counts support this clone. V and J are TRBV18 and TRBJ2-3, with D unclear. Germline assignment: CDR1 KGHSH and CDR2 LQKENI. V dropped 3 bases and J dropped 1 base, with 11 bases sitting between them. The CDR3 spans 15 residues. The CDR3 is CASSPSLGGTDTQYF. The CDR3 DNA is TGTGCCAGCTCACCCTCCCTTGGCGGCACAGATACGCAGTATTTT.

The rearrangement uses TRBV5-4 and TRBJ2-1, with TRBD2 identical over 11 bases. V lost 2 bases, J lost 9 bases, and 7 bases stayed unmatched. The CDR3 consists of 15 residues. The germline gives CDR1 SGHNT, CDR2 YYREEE (reference sequence). The CDR3 sequence is CASSFSGRARGEQFF. In DNA form, the CDR3 reads TGTGCCAGCAGCTTTAGCGGGAGGGCTCGAGGTGAGCAGTTCTTC.

This clone appeared many times. This rearrangement joins TRBV9 to TRBJ2-2; no clear D gene. Germline CDR1 SGDLS, CDR2 YYNGEE. The CDR3 spans 19 residues. Trimming removed 3 bases from V and 4 bases from J, with 25 bases in between. The CDR3 is CASSASSRGFYGSTGELFF. The CDR3, as DNA: TGTGCCAGCAGCGCCAGTTCGCGTGGGTTTTACGGGTCCACCGGGGAGCTGTTTTTT.

This clone occurred a few times. The J gene is TRBJ2-1, the V gene TRBV7-9, with 9 positions matching TRBD1. The germline V gene encodes CDR1 SEHNR and CDR2 FQNEAQ (reference sequence). J was trimmed by 5 bases and V by 2 bases; bases with no gene match: 1. The CDR3 has 14 residues. The CDR3 region is CASSLRDRDNEQFF. The CDR3, as DNA: TGTGCCAGCAGCTTAAGGGACAGGGACAATGAGCAGTTCTTC.

This chain joins TRBV7-9 and TRBJ2-7; TRBD1 matches at 9 bases. Germline lookup yields CDR1 SEHNR and CDR2 FQNEAQ (reference sequence). V lost 5 bases to trimming and J lost 8 bases; unmatched junction nucleotides: 13. This CDR3 is built from 15 residues. CDR3 in DNA: TGTGCCAGCAGCCATACCGGGACAGGGTCACTCCAGCAGTACTTC. Its protein is CASSHTGTGSLQQYF.

The V call is TRBV7-2, the J call TRBJ2-5; D unclear. Germline V gene data show CDR1 as SGHTA and CDR2 as FQGNSA. V was shortened by 0 bases and J by 2 bases, with 10 bases between the two germline ends. The length of the CDR3 is 15 residues. CDR3 in DNA: TGTGCCAGCAGCTTAGCGCGAACAGAACAAGAGACCCAGTACTTC. Translating gives CASSLARTEQETQYF.

V gene TRBV14 combines with J gene TRBJ2-7; TRBD1 agrees at 10 bases. CDR3 length: 15 amino acids. Germline trimming cut 5 bases from V and 3 bases from J; bases unmatched to any gene: 7. Germline-derived CDR1 and CDR2 are SGHDN and FVKESK. The CDR3 protein is CASSYWTGGNYEQYF. CDR3 sequence (DNA): TGTGCCAGCAGCTATTGGACAGGGGGAAACTACGAGCAGTACTTC.

The rearrangement links TRBV30 to TRBJ1-5; D might be TRBD1 (6 bases). The germline V and J ends were trimmed by 4 bases and 2 bases, with 12 bases remaining between them. The CDR3 has 14 residues. Germline V lookup: CDR1 GTSNPN, CDR2 SVGIG (reference sequence). The CDR3 spells CAWTGAGGNQPQHF. DNA of the CDR3: TGTGCCTGGACGGGGGCCGGCGGCAATCAGCCCCAGCATTTT.

The J gene is TRBJ1-6, the V gene TRBV7-3; no firm D call. The length of the CDR3 is 13 residues. V gave up 4 bases and J gave up 8 bases, with 9 bases separating them. CDR1 and CDR2 from the germline V gene are SGHTA and FQGTGA. The CDR3 DNA reads TGTGCCAGCAGCTCTGGTCGGGATTCACCCCTCCACTTT. Protein product: CASSSGRDSPLHF.

V usage is TRBV11-1 and J usage is TRBJ1-2, with D possibly TRBD1 on 6 matching bases. Between the trimmed V and J ends, which lost 8 bases and 4 bases, there was a span of 14 bases. This CDR3 region has 13 residues. Germline assignment: CDR1 SGHAT and CDR2 FQDESV (reference sequence). The CDR3 coding sequence is TGTGCCAGCTCGGCGGGACACCTCTATGGCTACACCTTC. The encoded protein is CASSAGHLYGYTF.

The V gene is TRBV5-6, the J gene TRBJ2-7; 9 bases are shared with TRBD1. Unmatched junction bases numbered 5, after V lost 4 bases and J lost 6 bases. The CDR3 runs 13 residues. Germline V gene data show CDR1 as SGHDT and CDR2 as YYEEEE. CDR3 bases: TGTGCCAGCAGCCTCCAGACAGGGGGCGAGCAGTACTTC. This sequence encodes CASSLQTGGEQYF.

V usage is TRBV7-2 and J usage is TRBJ1-4, with D tentatively TRBD1 (5 bases). Looked up from germline, CDR1 is SGHTA and CDR2 is FQGNSA. Trimming removed 0 bases from V and 8 bases from J, with 16 bases in between. CDR3 size: 16 residues. The CDR3 sequence: CASSLAGGGIKEKLFF. The CDR3 DNA sequence: TGTGCCAGCAGCTTAGCTGGGGGAGGGATCAAGGAAAAACTGTTTTTT.

The chain recombines TRBV9 with TRBJ1-5; TRBD1 matches 7 bases. CDR3 length: 15 residues. Germline V gives CDR1 SGDLS, CDR2 YYNGEE. V shed 0 bases and J 2 bases; nucleotides not matched to a gene: 2. CDR3: CASSVEDRGNQPQHF. In DNA, the CDR3 is TGTGCCAGCAGCGTAGAAGACAGGGGCAATCAGCCCCAGCATTTT.

The V gene is TRBV18, the J gene TRBJ2-6; possible D gene TRBD1, 6 bases. CDR3 length: 15 amino acids. CDR1 KGHSH and CDR2 LQKENI come from the germline V gene. The ends were cut back, 5 bases at V and 2 bases at J, with 10 bases in the middle. CDR3 region: CASSTGKTGANVLTF. In DNA, the CDR3 is TGTGCCAGCTCAACAGGGAAGACTGGGGCCAACGTCCTGACTTTC.

This clone has ten or more counts. V and J are TRBV15 and TRBJ2-3; D ambiguous. There are 10 residues in the CDR3. With 5 bases removed from V and 6 bases from J, the gap between germline ends came to 3 bases. CDR1 is LNHNV and CDR2 is YYDKDF in the germline V gene (reference sequence). The CDR3 DNA reads TGTGCCACCAGCGGCGATACGCAGTATTTT. It yields the protein CATSGDTQYF.

This clone was observed a few times. The chain joins TRBV7-9 to TRBJ1-1; D is possibly TRBD1 (6 bases). V was cut by 5 bases and J by 3 bases, with 13 bases left in between. CDR1 is SEHNR and CDR2 is FQNEAQ in the germline V gene (reference sequence). The CDR3 contains 14 residues. Written as DNA, the CDR3 is TGTGCCAGCAGCGTTTCTGGGGGCTACACTGAAGCTTTCTTT. This codes for CASSVSGGYTEAFF.

This clone was seen repeatedly, ten times or more. The chain combines TRBV14 with TRBJ2-7; D is uncertain. V was trimmed by 5 bases and J by 3 bases, leaving 8 bases between them. Per germline, CDR1 SGHDN and CDR2 FVKESK. The CDR3 sequence is 12 residues long. CDR3 region: CASSAAVYEQYF. The CDR3 nucleotides are TGTGCCAGCAGCGCGGCAGTCTACGAGCAGTACTTC.

The chain couples TRBV9 to TRBJ1-6; D call uncertain. Germline V lookup: CDR1 SGDLS, CDR2 YYNGEE. The V end lost 0 bases, the J end lost 5 bases, and 6 bases lay between the germline ends. There are 14 residues in the CDR3. CDR3 DNA: TGTGCCAGCAGCGTAGGGACGAATAATTCACCCCTCCACTTT. This encodes CASSVGTNNSPLHF.

The sample holds many counts of this clone. This CDR3 is also generated by other DNA sequences in the sample. This sequence joins TRBV9 and TRBJ2-7; 9 bases map to TRBD1. Germline V CDR1 and CDR2: SGDLS, YYNGEE. This CDR3 has 14 amino acids. J gave up 6 bases and V 3 bases, and 7 bases lay outside the gene matches. The CDR3 DNA reads TGTGCCAGCAGCGCCTCGACAGGGGGTGGCGAGCAGTACTTC. It translates to CASSASTGGGEQYF.

This clone showed up many times. The V call is TRBV4-1, the J call TRBJ2-3, with D uncertain. The CDR3 covers 14 residues. Germline CDR1 reads MGHRA; CDR2 reads YSYEKL. V shed 0 bases and J shed 3 bases, with 7 bases lying between them. CDR3 DNA sequence: TGCGCCAGCAGCCAAGATATTGTAACAGATACGCAGTATTTT. Amino acids: CASSQDIVTDTQYF.